The clone carrying this T cell receptor (beta chain) was recorded a few times. The target antigen is unknown. MiXCR was run by TCRdb on the reads, yielding one entry per CDR3 protein. The data hold about 130,000 distinct CDR3 sequences, with about 31% observed a single time. The sample originates from a study of T cell repertoires in cytomegalovirus infection. Study-wide context: HLA-B-restricted CMV epitopes that are well studied, plus recently identified HLA-C-restricted ones, were used by the study.

Findings and caveats of the study: Individuals carrying CMV plus the relevant HLA were identified by cumulative frequency of public TCR beta families.

The sequences come from CD8+ T cells from cultured PBMCs, collected from culture after CMV antigen stimulation. The TCR comes from a human donor in good health (CMV status not recorded). Some clones in this sample may be carry-over from other donors' samples.

In nucleotides, the CDR3 is TGTGCCAGCAGTCTGGGGGGGGCCGGCACAGATACGCAGTATTTT. Its protein is CASSLGGAGTDTQYF. The V call is TRBV6-1, the J call TRBJ2-3; TRBD2 might be the D (7 bases). The CDR3 is made up of 15 amino acids. Deletions cut 5 bases from V and 1 base from J, with 13 bases between. In germline, CDR1 is MNHNS, CDR2 SASEGT.